The 2 T cell receptor beta chains below were found in one sample sequenced in a study of cytomegalovirus exposure and HLA in healthy donors. PCR employed 60 Vbeta and 13 Jbeta primers. The assay was immunoSEQ multiplex PCR, and TCRdb's table has in-frame clones only and misses some. The sample shows about 120,000 clones, 70% to 85% of them seen only once. Sequencing used PBMCs. The receptors shown here come from a man aged 45 to 65 in good health and CMV-seropositive.

V is TRBV27 and J is TRBJ2-3; 7 bases map to TRBD2. J lost 0 bases, V lost 3 bases, and 3 bases had no gene match. Germline assignment: CDR1 MNHEY and CDR2 SMNVEV (reference sequence). The CDR3 contains 15 residues. The CDR3 DNA is TGTGCCAGCAGTTTGGCTAGCGGTAGCACAGATACGCAGTATTTT. This gives the protein CASSLASGSTDTQYF.

This clone has only one observation. The rearrangement uses TRBV19 and TRBJ2-2; 8 nucleotides line up with TRBD1. The germline V gene encodes CDR1 LNHDA and CDR2 SQIVND (reference sequence). CDR3 size: 14 residues. Trimming took 8 bases from V and 3 from J; bases not matched to a gene: 5. The CDR3 region has the DNA TGTGCCAGTGCGACAGGGGCAGACACCGGGGAGCTGTTTTTT. This codes for CASATGADTGELFF.